This T cell receptor (beta chain) originates from a study of immune heterogeneity within non-small cell lung tumors. For each sample, template was approximately 0.6 ug of bulk tumor genomic DNA. Widely spaced biopsies, several per primary tumor, were obtained at surgery. Enrolled patients presented with newly diagnosed, previously untreated non-small cell lung cancer and underwent curative surgery. With 32 V and 13 J primers, multiplex PCR amplified the TCR beta CDR3. Each CDR3 protein is one row after TCRdb ran MiXCR on the multiplex PCR reads. The sample lists fewer than 8,000 distinct CDR3 sequences, roughly 22% occurring once. The sequencing sample was made of lung tumor tissue. The TCR was taken from a man between 65 and 85 years old with non-small cell lung cancer.

The CDR3 loop is CASSSTAQETQYF. The CDR3 nucleotides read TGTGCCAGCAGCTCGACAGCCCAAGAGACCCAGTACTTC. The rearrangement joins TRBV7-9 to TRBJ2-5; D is possibly TRBD1 (5 bases). This CDR3 spans 13 amino acids. The V end lost 4 bases, the J end lost 1 base, and 7 bases lay between the germline ends. Germline V lookup: CDR1 SEHNR, CDR2 FQNEAQ (reference sequence).